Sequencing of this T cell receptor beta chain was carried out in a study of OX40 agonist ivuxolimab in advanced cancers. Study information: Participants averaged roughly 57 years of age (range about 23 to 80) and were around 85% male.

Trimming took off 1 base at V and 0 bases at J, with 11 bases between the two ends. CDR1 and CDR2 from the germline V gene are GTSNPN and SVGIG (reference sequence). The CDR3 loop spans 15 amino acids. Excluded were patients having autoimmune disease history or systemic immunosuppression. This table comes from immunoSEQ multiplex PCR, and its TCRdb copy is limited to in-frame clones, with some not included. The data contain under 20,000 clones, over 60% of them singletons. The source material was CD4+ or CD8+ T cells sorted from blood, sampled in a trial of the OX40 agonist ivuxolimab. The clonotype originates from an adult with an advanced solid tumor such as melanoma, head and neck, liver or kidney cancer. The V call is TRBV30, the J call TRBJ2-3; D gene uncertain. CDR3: CAWSAASSSTDTQYF. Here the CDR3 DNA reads TGTGCCTGGAGTGCGGCCTCATCTAGCACAGATACGCAGTATTTT.